Below, 31 T cell receptor beta chains from the same sample are listed, as sequenced in a study of shared clonotypes between healthy human individuals. Method: immunoSEQ multiplex PCR; TCRdb's copy keeps in-frame clones and lacks some. Here the sample spans 2 million to 2.5 million clones, approximately 95% being singletons. Sequenced: naive CD4+ T cells from PBMCs. Subset here: CD45RA+ positively selected. These receptors all stem from a man younger than 30 in good health. Some clones in this sample may be carry-over from other donors' samples.

The chain combines TRBV4-1 with TRBJ1-1; possibly TRBD1 for D (5 bases). The length of the CDR3 is 16 residues. Trimming took off 2 bases at V and 6 bases at J, with 19 bases between the two ends. Per the germline V gene, CDR1 is MGHRA and CDR2 is YSYEKL. The DNA of the CDR3 is TGCGCCAGCAGCCAATCCTTGGGGGGAGGAGCCCCTGAAGCTTTCTTT. As protein: CASSQSLGGGAPEAFF.

The J gene is TRBJ2-1, the V gene TRBV28, with 9 bases fitting TRBD2. The V segment lost 3 bases and the J segment 2 bases; nucleotides outside the gene matches: 8. The CDR3 is 17 residues long. In germline, CDR1 is MDHEN, CDR2 SYDVKM. The CDR3: CASSFKLASGTYNEQFF. CDR3 bases: TGTGCCAGCAGTTTTAAGTTGGCTAGCGGGACCTACAATGAGCAGTTCTTC.

J is TRBJ1-5 and V is TRBV4-1; D is possibly TRBD1 (5 bases). The CDR3 covers 16 residues. The V gene's germline CDR1 is MGHRA and CDR2 YSYEKL. Trimming removed 4 bases from V and 4 bases from J, with 17 bases in between. In DNA form, the CDR3 reads TGCGCCAGCAGCCCCGCGGGGGGGGGAGGTAATCAGCCCCAGCATTTT. This gives the protein CASSPAGGGGNQPQHF.

The chain joins TRBV4-1 to TRBJ2-7; the D is unclear. The CDR3 consists of 13 residues. The germline V gene encodes CDR1 MGHRA and CDR2 YSYEKL. Trimming pared 1 base from V and 3 bases from J, leaving 7 bases between. This CDR3 reads CASSQVIHYEQYF. CDR3 in DNA: TGCGCCAGCAGCCAAGTTATCCACTACGAGCAGTACTTC.

This clone was seen a single time. The chain is built from TRBV7-9 and TRBJ2-2; 7 bases line up with TRBD1. This CDR3 region has 15 residues. V shed 4 bases, J shed 6 bases, and the junction held 8 bases outside the gene matches. Germline values: CDR1 SEHNR, CDR2 FQNEAQ (reference sequence). The CDR3 spells CASSSSTGIAGELFF. CDR3 DNA sequence: TGTGCCAGCAGCTCCTCGACAGGGATCGCCGGGGAGCTGTTTTTT. Full variable domain (rest looked up from reference TRBV7-9 and TRBJ2-2): DTGVSQNPRHKITKRGQNVTFRCDPISEHNRLYWYRQTLGQGPEFLTYFQNEAQLEKSRLLSDRFSAERPKGSFSTLEIQRTEQGDSAMYLCASSSSTGIAGELFFGEGSRLTVL.

V is TRBV19 and J is TRBJ2-2; no definite D call. The V gene lost 6 bases and the J gene lost 0 bases, with 8 bases spanning the gap. The V gene's germline CDR1 is LNHDA and CDR2 SQIVND (reference sequence). The CDR3 consists of 14 residues. CDR3 protein: CASRSPPNTGELFF. The CDR3 DNA reads as TGTGCCAGTAGATCCCCGCCGAACACCGGGGAGCTGTTTTTT. Filled out from reference TRBV19 and TRBJ2-2, the complete variable domain reads DGGITQSPKYLFRKEGQNVTLSCEQNLNHDAMYWYRQDPGQGLRLIYYSQIVNDFQKGDIAEGYSVSREKKESFPLTVTSAQKNPTAFYLCASRSPPNTGELFFGEGSRLTVL.

This clone was found once. V gene TRBV11-2 combines with J gene TRBJ2-5, with TRBD2 identical over 8 bases. This CDR3 contains 15 residues. Germline-derived CDR1 and CDR2 are SGHAT and FQNNGV. V lost 5 bases to trimming and J lost 5 bases; unmatched junction nucleotides: 10. CDR3 coding DNA: TGTGCCAGCAGCAGAATCACGGGGGGGGTGGAGACCCAGTACTTC. Translation: CASSRITGGVETQYF.

The gene calls are TRBV5-5 and TRBJ2-5; D might be TRBD2 (6 bases). Germline V CDR1 and CDR2: SGHKS, YYEKEE (reference sequence). Trimming took 0 bases from V and 5 from J, leaving 14 bases between them. The CDR3 has 15 residues. As DNA, the CDR3 is TGTGCCAGCAGCTTGGGCCTAGCGAGTTGGGAGACCCAGTACTTC. It specifies CASSLGLASWETQYF.

The chain is built from TRBV11-2 and TRBJ1-3; possibly TRBD1 for D (6 bases). Germline CDR1 SGHAT, CDR2 FQNNGV. The CDR3 sequence is 14 residues long. DNA of the CDR3: TGTGCAGGGGGGGAGCAGCAACCTGGAAACACCATATATTTT. Its protein product is CAGGEQQPGNTIYF.

The chain links TRBV6-1 to TRBJ2-1; either TRBD1 or TRBD2 may fit D (5 bases each). This CDR3 comprises 12 residues. Between the trimmed V and J ends, which lost 6 bases and 8 bases, there was a span of 11 bases. Germline assignment: CDR1 MNHNS and CDR2 SASEGT. CDR3 amino acids: CASRGTLDEQFF. CDR3 bases: TGTGCCAGCAGGGGGACCTTGGATGAGCAGTTCTTC.

The chain uses TRBV5-6 and TRBJ2-4; the D gene is possibly TRBD1 (5 bases). The CDR3 loop spans 16 amino acids. The V gene's germline CDR1 is SGHDT and CDR2 YYEEEE. The V and J ends lost 0 bases and 0 bases respectively, with 10 bases between them. CDR3 nucleotides: TGTGCCAGCAGCTTGGTTGGGGCTCGAGCCAAAAACATTCAGTACTTC. Amino acid sequence: CASSLVGARAKNIQYF.

V gene TRBV7-2 combines with J gene TRBJ1-2; weak D call: TRBD1 (6 bases). Trimming left V 10 bases short and J 3 bases short, with 12 bases between. The CDR3 spans 12 residues. Germline CDR1 reads SGHTA; CDR2 reads FQGNSA. The CDR3 region is CANLRGDYGYTF. The CDR3 DNA reads TGTGCCAACCTTAGGGGGGACTATGGCTACACCTTC.

This rearrangement joins TRBV16 to TRBJ2-5; D uncertain. The V gene's germline CDR1 is KGHSY and CDR2 FQNENV. The CDR3 has 16 residues. The V end was cut by 4 bases, the J end by 0 bases, with 15 bases between. CDR3 DNA: TGTGCCAGCAGCCCACGCTCGAGGACCTACCAAGAGACCCAGTACTTC. It is translated as CASSPRSRTYQETQYF.

The chain uses TRBV15 and TRBJ2-7, with 10 bases that match TRBD1. CDR1 and CDR2 (germline): LNHNV, YYDKDF (reference sequence). The ends lost 0 bases at V and 6 bases at J; junction bases unmatched: 8. The CDR3 totals 16 residues. CDR3 protein: CATSRDRRTGGGEQYF. In DNA form, the CDR3 reads TGTGCCACCAGCAGAGATCGGAGGACAGGGGGTGGCGAGCAGTACTTC.

The chain uses TRBV5-4 and TRBJ2-5; 11 bases line up with TRBD1. J was trimmed by 0 bases and V by 4 bases; bases with no gene match: 8. Germline CDR1 and CDR2: SGHNT and YYREEE (reference sequence). CDR3 length: 17 amino acids. The CDR3 protein is CASSRTGGSSYQETQYF. The CDR3, as DNA: TGTGCCAGCAGCCGGACAGGGGGCAGCTCGTACCAAGAGACCCAGTACTTC.

The chain has TRBV29-1 and TRBJ2-7; tentatively, D is TRBD1 (6 bases). CDR1 is SQVTM and CDR2 is ANQGSEA in the germline V gene. This CDR3 spans 13 amino acids. V lost 5 bases to trimming and J lost 4 bases, with 15 bases between them. The CDR3 loop is CSVLSGVRYEQYF. In DNA, the CDR3 is TGCAGCGTTCTTTCAGGGGTCCGGTACGAGCAGTACTTC.

The J gene is TRBJ1-1, the V gene TRBV28, with a possible D match to TRBD1 (5 bases). Trimming stripped 4 bases from V and 6 bases from J, with 18 bases between. This CDR3 has 15 residues. CDR1 is MDHEN and CDR2 is SYDVKM in the germline V gene. In DNA, the CDR3 is TGTGCCAGCAGTTCGCCCTCCCAGGGCTTAGCTGAAGCTTTCTTT. Translation gives CASSSPSQGLAEAFF.

The chain combines TRBV28 with TRBJ2-2; 10 bases match TRBD1. The CDR3 spans 16 residues. Trimming cost V 4 bases and J 7 bases; bases outside gene matches: 9. Germline CDR1 MDHEN, CDR2 SYDVKM. The CDR3 nucleotides are TGTGCCAGCAGTTCCCCCGGGACAGGGGTTGTCGGGGAGCTGTTTTTT. This sequence encodes CASSSPGTGVVGELFF.

Of note for this clone: Other DNA sequences in the same sample also yield this CDR3. The chain has TRBV14 and TRBJ2-5, with D unclear. The CDR3 covers 12 residues. Trimming removed 1 base from V and 4 bases from J, with 4 bases in between. Germline-derived CDR1 and CDR2 are SGHDN and FVKESK. CDR3 sequence: CASSQGAETQYF. As DNA, the CDR3 is TGTGCCAGCAGCCAAGGGGCAGAGACCCAGTACTTC. Variable domain in full (rest from reference TRBV14 and TRBJ2-5): EAGVTQFPSHSVIEKGQTVTLRCDPISGHDNLYWYRRVMGKEIKFLLHFVKESKQDESGMPNNRFLAERTGGTYSTLKVQPAELEDSGVYFCASSQGAETQYFGPGTRLLVL.

A remark on this clone: Other DNA sequences within the sample encode an identical CDR3. The V and J genes are TRBV5-1 and TRBJ2-1, with D perhaps TRBD2 (6 bases). V lost 0 bases and J lost 2, with 12 bases in between. The CDR3 is 16 residues long. CDR1 and CDR2 (germline): SGHRS, YFSETQ. The CDR3 spells CASSLGLGGTYNEQFF. The CDR3 DNA sequence: TGCGCCAGCAGCTTGGGTCTCGGCGGGACCTACAATGAGCAGTTCTTC.

The chain joins TRBV7-2 to TRBJ2-7; the D is unclear. Germline V lookup: CDR1 SGHTA, CDR2 FQGNSA. Trimming stripped 1 base from V and 6 bases from J, with 19 bases between. There are 16 residues in the CDR3. The CDR3: CASSLGRAGRFAEQYF. The CDR3 nucleotides are TGTGCCAGCAGCTTAGGGCGAGCTGGGCGGTTCGCCGAGCAGTACTTC.

V usage is TRBV6-4 and J usage is TRBJ2-2; possibly TRBD1 for D (5 bases). CDR3 length: 15 amino acids. Germline CDR1 and CDR2: MRHNA and SNTAGT. The V end lost 0 bases, the J end lost 2 bases, and 7 bases lay between the germline ends. The CDR3 DNA follows: TGTGCCAGCAGTGACTCAGGGGATAACACCGGGGAGCTGTTTTTT. Translated, it gives CASSDSGDNTGELFF.

The V gene is TRBV5-1, the J gene TRBJ2-5; TRBD2 agrees at 10 bases. This CDR3 is built from 17 residues. Germline V CDR1 and CDR2: SGHRS, YFSETQ. V shed 4 bases and J 4 bases; nucleotides not matched to a gene: 13. The CDR3 reads CASSGGRAGGPIETQYF. In nucleotides, the CDR3 is TGCGCCAGCAGCGGGGGGCGAGCGGGAGGGCCGATAGAGACCCAGTACTTC.

V usage is TRBV5-1 and J usage is TRBJ1-2; 9 bases line up with TRBD1. The trim removed 5 bases at V and 5 bases at J, leaving 13 bases unmatched. The CDR3 covers 16 residues. Germline CDR1 reads SGHRS; CDR2 reads YFSETQ. The CDR3 DNA reads TGCGCCAGCAGACGAGACCCGGGACAGGGAGTTTATGGCTACACCTTC. It codes for CASRRDPGQGVYGYTF.

The V call is TRBV9, the J call TRBJ2-1; no definite D call. This CDR3 has 11 residues. V was shortened by 9 bases and J by 8 bases, with 12 bases between the two germline ends. Per germline, CDR1 SGDLS and CDR2 YYNGEE. The CDR3 protein is CATLTWDEQFF. The DNA of the CDR3 is TGTGCCACACTTACCTGGGATGAGCAGTTCTTC.

The V gene is TRBV11-1, the J gene TRBJ2-1; D is undetermined. Between the trimmed V and J ends, which lost 3 bases and 9 bases, there was a span of 6 bases. The germline CDR1 and CDR2 sequences are SGHAT and FQDESV (reference sequence). The CDR3 extends over 11 amino acids. CDR3 nucleotides: TGTGCCAGCAGCTTGCCGGGTGAGCAGTTCTTC. It encodes CASSLPGEQFF. The full variable domain, in which reference TRBV11-1 and TRBJ2-1 provide the parts outside the CDR3, is EAEVAQSPRYKITEKSQAVAFWCDPISGHATLYWYRQILGQGPELLVQFQDESVVDDSQLPKDRFSAERLKGVDSTLKIQPAELGDSAMYLCASSLPGEQFFGPGTRLTVL.

The CDR3 loop reads CASSRPGQNYGYTF. The CDR3 DNA reads as TGTGCCAGTAGCCGACCGGGACAGAACTATGGCTACACCTTC. The rearrangement uses TRBV19 and TRBJ1-2, with 7 nucleotides matching TRBD1. The CDR3 is 14 residues long. Trimming took 6 bases from V and 2 from J; bases not matched to a gene: 6. Germline V CDR1 and CDR2: LNHDA, SQIVND (reference sequence).

The rearrangement joins TRBV2 to TRBJ2-7; 11 bases are shared with TRBD1. The trim removed 5 bases at V and 2 bases at J, leaving 8 bases unmatched. From germline, CDR1 is SNHLY and CDR2 FYNNEI. This CDR3 spans 16 amino acids. The CDR3 here is CASSSRTGGFAYEQYF. CDR3 DNA sequence: TGTGCCAGCAGTTCGAGGACAGGGGGCTTCGCCTACGAGCAGTACTTC.

The V call is TRBV9, the J call TRBJ2-5; D is possibly TRBD2 (6 bases). CDR1 and CDR2 (germline): SGDLS, YYNGEE. The CDR3 is made up of 16 amino acids. V lost 0 bases, J lost 0 bases, and 12 bases lay in between. CDR3 residues: CASSVDSGLHQETQYF. The DNA of the CDR3 is TGTGCCAGCAGCGTAGACTCGGGACTGCACCAAGAGACCCAGTACTTC.

The sample holds a few counts of this clone. J is TRBJ1-1 and V is TRBV5-6; the D gene is possibly TRBD1 (5 bases). Trimming removed 4 bases from V and 8 bases from J, with 12 bases in between. CDR3 length: 12 amino acids. Germline lookup yields CDR1 SGHDT and CDR2 YYEEEE. The CDR3 protein is CASSGGDLEAFF. The CDR3 DNA follows: TGTGCCAGCAGCGGGGGGGACCTCGAAGCTTTCTTT.

This clone has just a few counts. The gene calls are TRBV7-9 and TRBJ1-1; the D gene is possibly TRBD1 (6 bases). The CDR3 totals 14 residues. Germline V gene data show CDR1 as SEHNR and CDR2 as FQNEAQ (reference sequence). V was clipped by 4 bases and J by 6 bases, with 15 bases between them. The CDR3, as DNA: TGTGCCAGCAGCTCCGGGGGGCCTCGACCTGAAGCTTTCTTT. This translates into CASSSGGPRPEAFF.